The entry below describes one T cell receptor (beta chain). This entry belongs to a study of blood T cell repertoires in COVID-19. As for the study in general: PBMCs, B-cell-depleted T cells, or T cells provided the cDNA or gDNA that made up the material.

Assay used: immunoSEQ multiplex PCR; TCRdb lists only in-frame clones, some missing. The profile shows 150,000 or so clones, 88% of them singletons. The CDR3 covers 15 residues. Germline V gene lookup returns CDR1 LGHDT and CDR2 YNNKEL (reference sequence). V lost 2 bases to trimming and J lost 4 bases, with 14 bases between them. V is TRBV3-1 (or the pseudogene TRBV3-2) and J is TRBJ1-2, with D possibly being TRBD1 (5 bases). The source is a man aged 50-60 years with acute or convalescent COVID-19. The material sequenced was peripheral blood. The CDR3 coding sequence is TGTGCCAGCAGCCAACCTGTAGCGGGACTCTATGGCTACACCTTC. Translating gives CASSQPVAGLYGYTF.